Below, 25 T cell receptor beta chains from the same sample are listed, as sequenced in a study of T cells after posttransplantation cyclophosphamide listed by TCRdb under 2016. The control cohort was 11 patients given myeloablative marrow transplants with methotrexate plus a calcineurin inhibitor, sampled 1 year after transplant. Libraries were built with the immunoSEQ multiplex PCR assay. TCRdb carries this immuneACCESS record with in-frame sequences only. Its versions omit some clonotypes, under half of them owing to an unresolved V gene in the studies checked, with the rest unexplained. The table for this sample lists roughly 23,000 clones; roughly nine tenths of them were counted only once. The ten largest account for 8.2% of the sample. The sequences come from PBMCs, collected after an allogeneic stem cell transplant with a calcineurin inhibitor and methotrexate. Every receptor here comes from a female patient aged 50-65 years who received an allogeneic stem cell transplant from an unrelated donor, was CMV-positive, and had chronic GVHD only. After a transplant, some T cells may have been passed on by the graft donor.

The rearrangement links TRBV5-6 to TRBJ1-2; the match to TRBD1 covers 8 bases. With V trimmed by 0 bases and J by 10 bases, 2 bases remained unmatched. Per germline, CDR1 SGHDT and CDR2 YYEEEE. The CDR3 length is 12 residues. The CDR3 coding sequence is TGTGCCAGCAGCTTGGGGACAGGGTCCTACACCTTC. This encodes CASSLGTGSYTF.

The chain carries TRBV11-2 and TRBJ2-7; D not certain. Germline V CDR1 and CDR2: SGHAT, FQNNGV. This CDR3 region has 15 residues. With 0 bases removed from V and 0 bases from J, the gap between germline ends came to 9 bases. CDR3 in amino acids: CASSLEGVSSYEQYF. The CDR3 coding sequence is TGTGCCAGCAGCTTAGAAGGAGTAAGCTCCTACGAGCAGTACTTC. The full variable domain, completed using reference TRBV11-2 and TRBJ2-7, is EAGVAQSPRYKIIEKRQSVAFWCNPISGHATLYWYQQILGQGPKLLIQFQNNGVVDDSQLPKDRFSAERLKGVDSTLKIQPAKLEDSAVYLCASSLEGVSSYEQYFGPGTRLTVT.

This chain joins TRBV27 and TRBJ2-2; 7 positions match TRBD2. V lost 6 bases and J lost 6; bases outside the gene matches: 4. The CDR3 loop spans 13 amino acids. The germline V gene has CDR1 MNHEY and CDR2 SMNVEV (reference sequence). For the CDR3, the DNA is TGTGCCAGCAGCCTAGGGAGGGCCGGGGAGCTGTTTTTT. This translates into CASSLGRAGELFF.

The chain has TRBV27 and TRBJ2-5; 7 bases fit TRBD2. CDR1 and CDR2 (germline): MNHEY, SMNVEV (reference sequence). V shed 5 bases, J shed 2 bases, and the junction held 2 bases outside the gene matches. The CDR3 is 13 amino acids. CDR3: CASSRAGQETQYF. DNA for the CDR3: TGTGCCAGCAGTCGAGCGGGACAAGAGACCCAGTACTTC.

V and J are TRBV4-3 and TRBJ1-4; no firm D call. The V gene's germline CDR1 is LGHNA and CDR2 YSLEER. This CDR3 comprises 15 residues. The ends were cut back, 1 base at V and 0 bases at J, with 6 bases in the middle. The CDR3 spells CASSQVVSTNEKLFF. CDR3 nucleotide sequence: TGCGCCAGCAGCCAAGTAGTATCAACTAATGAAAAACTGTTTTTT.

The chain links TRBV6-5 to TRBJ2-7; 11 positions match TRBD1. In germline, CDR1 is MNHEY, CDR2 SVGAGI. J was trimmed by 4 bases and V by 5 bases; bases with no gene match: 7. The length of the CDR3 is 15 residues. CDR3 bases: TGTGCCAGCAGTACTCCGGGACAGGGGGATTACGAGCAGTACTTC. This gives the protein CASSTPGQGDYEQYF.

The CDR3 loop reads CASSDPYNEQFF. DNA for the CDR3: TGCGCCAGCAGTGATCCTTACAATGAGCAGTTCTTC. This sequence joins TRBV10-1 and TRBJ2-1, with D unresolved. The CDR3 is 12 residues long. Trimming removed 3 bases from V and 4 bases from J, with 4 bases in between. Germline V gene sequence: CDR1 WNHNN, CDR2 SYGVQD (reference sequence).

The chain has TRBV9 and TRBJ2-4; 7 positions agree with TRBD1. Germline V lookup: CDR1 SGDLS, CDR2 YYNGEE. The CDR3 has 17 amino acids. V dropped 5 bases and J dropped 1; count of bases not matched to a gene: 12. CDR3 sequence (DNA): TGTGCCAGCAGTGCCTCTCGGCAGGGGGAGGCCAAAAACATTCAGTACTTC. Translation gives CASSASRQGEAKNIQYF.

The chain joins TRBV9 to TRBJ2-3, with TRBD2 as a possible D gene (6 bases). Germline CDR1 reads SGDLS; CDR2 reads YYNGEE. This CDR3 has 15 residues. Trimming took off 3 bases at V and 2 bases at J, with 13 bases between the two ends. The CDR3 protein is CASSALARATDTQYF. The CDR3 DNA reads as TGTGCCAGCAGCGCCCTAGCGCGCGCCACAGATACGCAGTATTTT.

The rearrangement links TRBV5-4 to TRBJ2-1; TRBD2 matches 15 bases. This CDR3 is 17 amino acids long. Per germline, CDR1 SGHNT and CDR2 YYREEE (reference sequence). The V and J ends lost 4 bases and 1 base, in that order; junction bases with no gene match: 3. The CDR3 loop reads CASSGGLAGGSYNEQFF. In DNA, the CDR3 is TGTGCCAGCAGCGGGGGACTAGCGGGAGGTTCCTACAATGAGCAGTTCTTC.

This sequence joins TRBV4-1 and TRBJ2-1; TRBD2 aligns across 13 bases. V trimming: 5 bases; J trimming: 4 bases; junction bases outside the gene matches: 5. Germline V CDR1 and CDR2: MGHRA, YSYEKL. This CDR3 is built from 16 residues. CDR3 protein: CASSRLAGGPYNEQFF. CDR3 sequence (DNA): TGCGCCAGCAGCAGACTAGCGGGAGGACCTTACAATGAGCAGTTCTTC.

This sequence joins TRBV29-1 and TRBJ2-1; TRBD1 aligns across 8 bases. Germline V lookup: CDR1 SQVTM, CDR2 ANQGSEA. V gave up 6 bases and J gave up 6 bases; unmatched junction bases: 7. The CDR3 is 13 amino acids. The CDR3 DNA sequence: TGCAGCGTGACTGGGACAGGCCCCAATGAGCAGTTCTTC. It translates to CSVTGTGPNEQFF.

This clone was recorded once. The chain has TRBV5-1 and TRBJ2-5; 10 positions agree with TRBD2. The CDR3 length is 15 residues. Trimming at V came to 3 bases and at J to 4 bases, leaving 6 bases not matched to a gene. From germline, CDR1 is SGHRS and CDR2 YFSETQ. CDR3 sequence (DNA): TGCGCCAGCAGCTCCCTAGCGGGAGTCGGAGAGACCCAGTACTTC. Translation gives CASSSLAGVGETQYF. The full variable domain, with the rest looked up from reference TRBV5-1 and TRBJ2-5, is KAGVTQTPRYLIKTRGQQVTLSCSPISGHRSVSWYQQTPGQGLQFLFEYFSETQRNKGNFPGRFSGRQFSNSRSEMNVSTLELGDSALYLCASSSLAGVGETQYFGPGTRLLVL.

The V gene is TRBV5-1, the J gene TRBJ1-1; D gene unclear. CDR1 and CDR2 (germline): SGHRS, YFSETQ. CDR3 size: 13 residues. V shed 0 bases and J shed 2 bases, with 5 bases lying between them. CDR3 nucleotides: TGCGCCAGCAGCTTGGACATCAACACTGAAGCTTTCTTT. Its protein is CASSLDINTEAFF.

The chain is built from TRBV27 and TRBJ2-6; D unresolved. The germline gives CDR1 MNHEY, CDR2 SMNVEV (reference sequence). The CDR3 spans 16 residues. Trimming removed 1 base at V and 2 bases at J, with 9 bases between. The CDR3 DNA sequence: TGTGCCAGCAGTTTATTTGGTGGCCCTGGGGCCAACGTCCTGACTTTC. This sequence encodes CASSLFGGPGANVLTF.

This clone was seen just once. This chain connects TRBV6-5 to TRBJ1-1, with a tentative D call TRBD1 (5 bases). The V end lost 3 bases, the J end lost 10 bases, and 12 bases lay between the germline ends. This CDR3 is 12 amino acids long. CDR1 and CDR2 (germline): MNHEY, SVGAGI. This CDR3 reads CASSYRQGIAFF. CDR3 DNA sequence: TGTGCCAGCAGTTATAGGCAGGGCATAGCTTTCTTT.

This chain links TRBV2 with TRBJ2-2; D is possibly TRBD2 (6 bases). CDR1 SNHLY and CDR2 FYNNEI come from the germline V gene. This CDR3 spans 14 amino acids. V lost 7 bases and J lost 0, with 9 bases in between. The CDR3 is CASKRRANTGELFF. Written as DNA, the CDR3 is TGTGCCAGCAAGCGGAGGGCGAACACCGGGGAGCTGTTTTTT.

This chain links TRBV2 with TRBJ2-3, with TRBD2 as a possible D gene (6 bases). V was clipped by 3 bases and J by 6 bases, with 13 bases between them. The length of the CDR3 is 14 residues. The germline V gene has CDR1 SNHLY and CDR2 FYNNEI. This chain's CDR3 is CASSDEGGGDTQYF. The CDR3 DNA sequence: TGTGCCAGCAGTGACGAGGGAGGCGGGGATACGCAGTATTTT.

The CDR3 sequence is CASSESLTGGGGLFF. The DNA of the CDR3 is TGTGCCAGCAGTGAATCCTTGACAGGGGGAGGCGGGCTGTTTTTT. The chain recombines TRBV25-1 with TRBJ2-2, with 9 positions matching TRBD1. The CDR3 extends over 15 amino acids. CDR1 and CDR2 (germline): MGHDK, SYGVNS. The ends lost 1 base at V and 13 bases at J; junction bases unmatched: 10.

CDR3: CASSLDLTSGHYNEQFF. The CDR3 DNA reads TGTGCCAGCAGCTTAGATTTGACTAGCGGACATTACAATGAGCAGTTCTTC. This chain links TRBV11-2 with TRBJ2-1, with TRBD2 identical over 9 bases. Germline trimming cut 0 bases from V and 4 bases from J; bases unmatched to any gene: 7. CDR3 length: 17 amino acids. In germline, CDR1 is SGHAT, CDR2 FQNNGV.

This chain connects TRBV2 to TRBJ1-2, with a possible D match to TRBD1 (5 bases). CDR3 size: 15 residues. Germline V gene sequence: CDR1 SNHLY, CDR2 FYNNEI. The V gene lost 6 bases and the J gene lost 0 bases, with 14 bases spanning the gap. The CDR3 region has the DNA TGTGCCAGCAGGAAGGGGACGGGAGCTAACTATGGCTACACCTTC. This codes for CASRKGTGANYGYTF.

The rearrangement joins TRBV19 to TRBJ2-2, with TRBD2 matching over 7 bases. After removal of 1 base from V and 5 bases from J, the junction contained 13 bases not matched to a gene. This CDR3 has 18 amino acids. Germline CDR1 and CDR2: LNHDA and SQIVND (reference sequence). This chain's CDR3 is CASSIGPLPSSGTGELFF. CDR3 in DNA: TGTGCCAGTAGTATAGGGCCCCTCCCTAGTAGCGGGACCGGGGAGCTGTTTTTT.

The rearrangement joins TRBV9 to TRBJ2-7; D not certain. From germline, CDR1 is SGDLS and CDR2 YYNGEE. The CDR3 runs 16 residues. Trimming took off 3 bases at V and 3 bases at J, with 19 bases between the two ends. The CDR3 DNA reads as TGTGCCAGCAGCGCCCCCTTAGCCCCCCCCCACTACGAGCAGTACTTC. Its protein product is CASSAPLAPPHYEQYF.

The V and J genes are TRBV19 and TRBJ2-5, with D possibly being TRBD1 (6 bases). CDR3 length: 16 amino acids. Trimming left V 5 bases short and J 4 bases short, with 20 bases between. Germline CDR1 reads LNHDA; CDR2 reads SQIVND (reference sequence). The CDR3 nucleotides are TGTGCCAGTAGTCTCATGGGGACACTTGGACGAGAGACCCAGTACTTC. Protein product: CASSLMGTLGRETQYF.

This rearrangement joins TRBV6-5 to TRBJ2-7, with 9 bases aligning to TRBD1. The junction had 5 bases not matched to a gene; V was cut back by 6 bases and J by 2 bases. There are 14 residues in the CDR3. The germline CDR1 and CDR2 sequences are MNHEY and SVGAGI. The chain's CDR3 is CASRGTGRAYEQYF. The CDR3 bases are TGTGCCAGCAGAGGGACAGGGAGGGCCTACGAGCAGTACTTC.